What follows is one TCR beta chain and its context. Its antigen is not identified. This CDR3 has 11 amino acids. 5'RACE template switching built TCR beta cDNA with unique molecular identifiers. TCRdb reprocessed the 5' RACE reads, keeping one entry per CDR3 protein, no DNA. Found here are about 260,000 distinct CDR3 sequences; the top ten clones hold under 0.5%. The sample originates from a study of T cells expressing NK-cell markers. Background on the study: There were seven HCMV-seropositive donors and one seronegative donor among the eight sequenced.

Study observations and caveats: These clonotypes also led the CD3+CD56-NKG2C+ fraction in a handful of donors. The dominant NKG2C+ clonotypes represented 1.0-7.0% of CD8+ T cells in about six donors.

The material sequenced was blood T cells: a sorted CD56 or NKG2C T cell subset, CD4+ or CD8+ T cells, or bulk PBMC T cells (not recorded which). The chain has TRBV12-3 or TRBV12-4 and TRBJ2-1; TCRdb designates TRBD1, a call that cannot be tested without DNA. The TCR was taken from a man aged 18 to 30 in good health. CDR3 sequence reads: CASSNRKEQFF.